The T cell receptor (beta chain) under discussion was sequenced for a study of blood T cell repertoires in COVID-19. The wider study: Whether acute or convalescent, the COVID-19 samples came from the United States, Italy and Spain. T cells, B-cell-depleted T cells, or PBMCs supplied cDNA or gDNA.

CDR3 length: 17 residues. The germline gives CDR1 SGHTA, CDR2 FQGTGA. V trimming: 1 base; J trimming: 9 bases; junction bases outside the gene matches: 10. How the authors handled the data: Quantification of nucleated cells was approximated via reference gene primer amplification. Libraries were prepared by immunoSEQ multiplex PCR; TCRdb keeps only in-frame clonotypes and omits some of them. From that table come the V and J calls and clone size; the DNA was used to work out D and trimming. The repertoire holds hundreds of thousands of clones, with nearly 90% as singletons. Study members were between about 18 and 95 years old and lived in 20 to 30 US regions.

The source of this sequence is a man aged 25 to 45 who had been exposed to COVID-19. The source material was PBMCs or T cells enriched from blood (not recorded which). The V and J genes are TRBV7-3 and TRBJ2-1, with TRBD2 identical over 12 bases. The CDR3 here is CASSLRVSSGGDGEQFF. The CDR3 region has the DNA TGTGCCAGCAGCTTAAGGGTATCTAGCGGGGGGGACGGTGAGCAGTTCTTC.